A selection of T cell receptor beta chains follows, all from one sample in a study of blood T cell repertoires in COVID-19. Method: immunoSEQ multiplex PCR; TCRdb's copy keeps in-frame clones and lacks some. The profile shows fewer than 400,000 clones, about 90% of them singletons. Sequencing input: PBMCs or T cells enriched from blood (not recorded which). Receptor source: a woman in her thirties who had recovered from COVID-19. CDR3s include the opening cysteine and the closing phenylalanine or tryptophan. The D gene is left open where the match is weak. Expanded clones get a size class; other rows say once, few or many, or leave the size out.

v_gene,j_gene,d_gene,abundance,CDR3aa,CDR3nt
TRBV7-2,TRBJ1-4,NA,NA,CASSLAQGNEKLFF,TGTGCCAGCAGCTTAGCTCAGGGTAATGAAAAACTGTTTTTT
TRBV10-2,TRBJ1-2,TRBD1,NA,CATKRTGVRGYTF,TGCGCCACCAAGAGAACAGGGGTTCGTGGCTACACCTTC
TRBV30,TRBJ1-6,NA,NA,CAWSLTDNSPLHF,TGTGCCTGGAGTCTGACAGATAATTCACCCCTCCACTTT
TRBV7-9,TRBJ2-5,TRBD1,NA,CASSLALTGGQRRETQYF,TGTGCCAGCAGCTTAGCGTTGACAGGGGGCCAACGAAGGGAGACCCAGTACTTC
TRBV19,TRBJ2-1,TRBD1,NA,CASTTGGNNEQFF,TGTGCCAGTACGACAGGGGGAAACAATGAGCAGTTCTTC
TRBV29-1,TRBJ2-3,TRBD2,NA,CSVEPALAGYWGTDTQYF,TGCAGCGTTGAACCGGCCCTAGCGGGATACTGGGGCACAGATACGCAGTATTTT
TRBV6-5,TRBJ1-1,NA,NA,CASSRQAAGTEAFF,TGTGCCAGCAGTAGACAGGCTGCGGGCACTGAAGCTTTCTTT
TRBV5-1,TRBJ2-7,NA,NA,CASSLSGGGYEQYF,TGCGCCAGCAGCTTATCCGGAGGAGGGTACGAGCAGTACTTC
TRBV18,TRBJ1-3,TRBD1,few,CASSPTRDRGRGNTIYF,TGTGCCAGCTCACCGACCAGGGACAGGGGACGTGGAAACACCATATATTTT
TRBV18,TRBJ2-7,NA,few,CASSRLSDEQYF,TGTGCCAGCTCACGACTGAGCGACGAGCAGTACTTC
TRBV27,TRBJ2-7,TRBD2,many,CASSLSGLAGPEYF,TGTGCCAGCAGTTTATCGGGCCTAGCGGGCCCAGAGTACTTC
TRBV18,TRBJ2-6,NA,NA,CAGRSSGANVLTF,TGTGCCGGCAGAAGCTCTGGGGCCAACGTCCTGACTTTC
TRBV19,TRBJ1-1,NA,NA,CASSIDSLAQAEAFF,TGTGCCAGTAGTATAGATAGTTTAGCGCAGGCTGAAGCTTTCTTT
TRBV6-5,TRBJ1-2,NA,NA,CASSKSGTVNYGYTF,TGTGCCAGCAGTAAGTCCGGGACTGTTAACTATGGCTACACCTTC
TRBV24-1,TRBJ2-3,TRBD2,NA,CATSDLGTSGSTDTQYF,TGTGCCACCAGTGATTTGGGGACTAGCGGAAGCACAGATACGCAGTATTTT
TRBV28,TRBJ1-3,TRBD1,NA,CASSLSGGLPSGNTIYF,TGTGCCAGCAGTTTATCAGGGGGCCTTCCCTCTGGAAACACCATATATTTT
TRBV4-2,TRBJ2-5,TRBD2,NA,CASSPRTSGGPHQETQYF,TGTGCCAGCAGCCCGAGGACTAGCGGGGGGCCCCACCAAGAGACCCAGTACTTC
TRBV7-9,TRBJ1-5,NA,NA,CASTLRGENQPQHF,TGTGCCAGCACCCTTCGGGGGGAGAATCAGCCCCAGCATTTT
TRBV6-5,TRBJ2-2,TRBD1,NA,CASRTGGVGELFF,TGTGCCAGCCGGACAGGGGGCGTCGGGGAGCTGTTTTTT
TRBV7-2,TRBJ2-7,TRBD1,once,CASSFRQGPSYEQYF,TGTGCCAGCAGCTTCCGACAGGGGCCCTCCTACGAGCAGTACTTC
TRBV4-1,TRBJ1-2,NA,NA,CASSQDSRRGGYTF,TGCGCCAGCAGCCAAGATTCCCGACGAGGGGGCTACACCTTC
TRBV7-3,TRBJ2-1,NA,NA,CASSLIGGPSSYNEQFF,TGTGCCAGCAGCTTAATTGGCGGGCCAAGCTCCTACAATGAGCAGTTCTTC
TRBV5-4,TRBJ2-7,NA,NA,CASSQDSLGGQYF,TGTGCCAGCAGCCAGGACAGTTTAGGTGGGCAGTACTTC
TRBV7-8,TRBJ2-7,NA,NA,CASSLAPGYEQYF,TGTGCCAGCAGCTTAGCGCCGGGCTACGAGCAGTACTTC
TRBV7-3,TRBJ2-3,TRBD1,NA,CASSRTGGTDTQYF,TGTGCCAGCAGCCGAACAGGGGGCACAGATACGCAGTATTTT
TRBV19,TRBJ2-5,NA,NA,CASSPRGVYQETQYF,TGTGCCAGTAGTCCCAGAGGAGTCTACCAAGAGACCCAGTACTTC
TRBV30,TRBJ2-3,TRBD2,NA,CAWSVASGRLDTQYF,TGTGCCTGGAGTGTAGCTAGCGGGAGGTTAGATACGCAGTATTTT
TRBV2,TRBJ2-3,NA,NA,CASNWRASTDTQYF,TGTGCCAGCAACTGGCGAGCGAGCACAGATACGCAGTATTTT
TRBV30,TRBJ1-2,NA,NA,CAWSQAARNYGYTF,TGTGCCTGGTCACAGGCCGCTCGGAACTATGGCTACACCTTC
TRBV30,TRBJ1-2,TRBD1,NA,CAWSRVVQGKGYTF,TGTGCCTGGAGTAGGGTAGTACAGGGGAAAGGCTACACCTTC
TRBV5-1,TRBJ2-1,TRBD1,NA,CASSGGQGSYNEQFF,TGCGCCAGCAGCGGCGGACAGGGCTCCTACAATGAGCAGTTCTTC
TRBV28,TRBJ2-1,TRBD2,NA,CASSFRRELKDEQFF,TGTGCCAGCAGTTTTAGGCGGGAGCTCAAGGATGAGCAGTTCTTC
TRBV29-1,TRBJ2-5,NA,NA,CSVFRDTQETQYF,TGCAGCGTGTTCAGGGATACTCAAGAGACCCAGTACTTC
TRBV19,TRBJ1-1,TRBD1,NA,CASSGLPGQFTEAFF,TGTGCCAGTAGTGGGCTTCCGGGACAGTTCACTGAAGCTTTCTTT
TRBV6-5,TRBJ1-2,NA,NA,CASSRQDRQCTF,TGTGCCAGCAGTCGGCAAGACAGGCAATGCACCTTC
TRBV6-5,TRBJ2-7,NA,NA,CASSYIGYEQYF,TGTGCCAGCAGTTACATCGGTTACGAGCAGTACTTC
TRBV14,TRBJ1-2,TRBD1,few,CASSKGQGSYGYTF,TGTGCCAGCAGCAAAGGACAGGGGAGCTATGGCTACACCTTC
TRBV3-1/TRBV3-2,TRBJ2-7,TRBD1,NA,CASSQFTGQGLYEQYF,TGTGCCAGCAGCCAATTCACCGGACAGGGGCTCTACGAGCAGTACTTC
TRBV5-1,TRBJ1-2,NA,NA,CASSLGTAANYGYTF,TGCGCCAGCAGCTTGGGGACAGCCGCCAACTATGGCTACACCTTC
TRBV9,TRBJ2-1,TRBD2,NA,CASSAGLAGGPEYNEQFF,TGTGCCAGCAGCGCGGGACTAGCGGGAGGGCCTGAATACAATGAGCAGTTCTTC